This entry describes one T cell receptor beta chain. The antigen remains unidentified. A sample-barcoded 5' primer and a J-beta primer mix were used in a second PCR of about 7 to 11 cycles. In TCRdb, the 5' RACE reads were re-called with MiXCR into one record per CDR3 protein. This sample has roughly 800,000 distinct CDR3 sequences; roughly 64% occur once, and the top ten carry about 20%. The data derive from a study of blood T cells in healthy people across ages. On the study more broadly: Template switching captured about one barcoded beta molecule per two T cells. Study findings and constraints: Diversity figures derived from one million T cells were judged to underestimate the true value.

Between the trimmed V and J ends, which lost 1 base and 4 bases, there was a span of 23 bases. Germline CDR1 SGHVS, CDR2 FQNEAQ. The CDR3 extends over 20 amino acids. The receptor was derived from a young man in good health. This chain uses TRBV7-8 with TRBJ2-6, with D possibly matching TRBD1 (6 bases). The sequenced material came from blood. The CDR3 sequence: CASSLVSATGTGTGANVLTF. The CDR3 region has the DNA TGTGCCAGCAGCTTAGTAAGCGCCACAGGGACGGGTACAGGGGCCAACGTCCTGACTTTC.